This entry lists 3 T cell receptor beta chains sequenced from one sample in a study of beta chain features in type 1 diabetes. Expressed TCRB transcripts were sequenced after all isolated RNA was converted to cDNA. Here immunoSEQ multiplex PCR was the method, and the copy in TCRdb shows in-frame clones only, minus some. The sample records about 900,000 clones, 15% to 20% being singletons. The sequencing sample was made of naive CD4+ T cells from blood. The receptor source for this set is a woman aged 18-29 years in good health.

The V call is TRBV28, the J call TRBJ2-2; 7 bases agree with TRBD2. There are 17 residues in the CDR3. The germline gives CDR1 MDHEN, CDR2 SYDVKM. V trimming: 3 bases; J trimming: 3 bases; junction bases outside the gene matches: 10. The CDR3 bases are TGTGCCAGCAGTTTTGGTGGTGCTAGCGGCTACACCGGGGAGCTGTTTTTT. As protein: CASSFGGASGYTGELFF.

This clone was counted between two and nine times. The J gene is TRBJ1-1, the V gene TRBV6-5, with D unresolved. Trimming removed 4 bases at V and 4 bases at J, with 10 bases between. Germline V CDR1 and CDR2: MNHEY, SVGAGI. This CDR3 is 13 amino acids long. The CDR3 DNA follows: TGTGCCAGCAGTTGGGGTTCCGGCACTGAAGCTTTCTTT. The encoded protein is CASSWGSGTEAFF.

This chain uses TRBV2 with TRBJ2-3; D possibly corresponds to TRBD1 (5 bases). The CDR3 consists of 15 residues. CDR1 SNHLY and CDR2 FYNNEI come from the germline V gene. The V end lost 6 bases, the J end lost 0 bases, and 13 bases lay between the germline ends. The CDR3 region is CASRATEISTDTQYF. The CDR3 DNA sequence: TGTGCCAGCAGGGCGACAGAGATTAGCACAGATACGCAGTATTTT.